This TCR beta chain came from a study of CD8+CD57+ T cells in acquired aplastic anemia (dated by TCRdb to the late 2010s). Describing the broader study: DNA extracted from sorted CD4+ and CD8+ cells had a mean of about 3.3 ug, with a range of roughly 0.17 to 27.4 ug. Healthy donor samples averaged roughly 10 million reads for CD4+ and about 11 million for CD8+ cells. The paper as a whole reports these results and caveats: Roughly 29 CD8+ CDR3 sequences were found to be shared between patients and controls, but these sequences appeared to be highly expressed in patients and within the immunodominant clones of the patients. No significant difference in CD8+ Simpson's diversity was found between patients and healthy controls (P=0.060).

Remarks on this clonotype: This clone's antigen is unknown. An end of the junction differs from the germline gene, which may be a read error.

TCR beta VDJ combination and CDR3 sequence profiling used genomic DNA as the template. An Illumina HiSeq 2000 was used for TCR repertoire sequencing. The paper's processing steps were these. Repertoires were assessed using TRBV/TRBJ rearrangement plots, CDR3 size and DJ length profiles, and Simpson's diversity index. The immunodominant clone was defined as the most abundant DNA sequence in deep sequencing data. CDR3 amino acid sequences were screened for sharing across subjects and were compared with published repertoires and the VDJdb database. The raw public data were reprocessed by TCRdb itself: fastp quality trimming at Q25, MiXCR clonotype calling, in-frame beta chains only. Rows are combined by CDR3 protein, so each entry shows the most common genes and DNA. The V and J calls shown here were made by TCRdb, not taken from the authors' results. This sample has 400,000 to 500,000 distinct CDR3 sequences in its table, and roughly 68% of those were observed once. 4% of the sample comes from the top ten.

CDR1 and CDR2 (SGDLS, YYNGEE) derive from the germline V gene. Inclusive of the bounding cysteine and phenylalanine, the CDR3 is 13 residues long. Only the CDR3 DNA is retained, 39 bases long and in frame from the first base. In the study, sorted CD4+ and CD8+ blood T cells from patients with severe aplastic anemia and from healthy subjects underwent deep sequencing of TCR repertoires. Ficoll-Paque density gradient centrifugation was used to isolate peripheral blood mononuclear cells. Before DNA extraction, CD4+ and CD8+ T cells were sorted with FACS or magnetic beads. The clonotype was recovered from a human donor in good health, serving as a control. Sequences were obtained from sorted CD4+, CD8+, or CD8+CD57+ T cells (not recorded which) from PBMCs. This chain joins TRBV9 to TRBJ1-4, and 8 junction bases match TRBD1. At the DNA level, the sequence is TGTGCCAGCAGCGGACAGGGGAATGAAGAACTGTCTTTT. Its product reads: CASSGQGNEELSF.